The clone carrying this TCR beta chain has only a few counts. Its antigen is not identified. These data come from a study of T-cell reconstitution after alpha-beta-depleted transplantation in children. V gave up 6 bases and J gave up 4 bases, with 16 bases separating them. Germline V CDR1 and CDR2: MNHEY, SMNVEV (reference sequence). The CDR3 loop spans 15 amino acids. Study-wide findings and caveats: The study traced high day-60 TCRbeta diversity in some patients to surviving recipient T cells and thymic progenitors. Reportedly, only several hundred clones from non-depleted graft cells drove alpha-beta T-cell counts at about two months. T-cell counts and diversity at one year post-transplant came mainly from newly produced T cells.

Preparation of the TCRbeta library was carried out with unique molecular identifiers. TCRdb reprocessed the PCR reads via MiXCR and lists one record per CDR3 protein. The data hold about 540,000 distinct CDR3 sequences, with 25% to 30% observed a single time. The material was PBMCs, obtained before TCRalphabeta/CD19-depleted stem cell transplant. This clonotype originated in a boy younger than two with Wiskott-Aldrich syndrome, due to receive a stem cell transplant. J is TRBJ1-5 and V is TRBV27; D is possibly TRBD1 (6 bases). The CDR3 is CASRASGARNQPQHF. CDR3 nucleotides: TGTGCCAGCAGAGCCTCAGGGGCCAGAAATCAGCCCCAGCATTTT.